This T cell receptor beta chain was captured by sequencing in a study of shared clonotypes between healthy human individuals. For the study at large: The plates for each donor numbered three CD4 naive, three CD4 memory, two CD8 naive and one CD8 memory.

TCRdb's table, derived via immunoSEQ multiplex PCR, lists solely in-frame clones and lacks some. The sample contains fewer than 850,000 clones, roughly 96% of which appear only once. CD45RO-negative, CCR7-positively selected cells formed the naive CD8 fraction, excluding terminally differentiated effector memory CD45RA+ cells. The CDR3 consists of 15 residues. Germline lookup yields CDR1 ENHRY and CDR2 SYGVKD. Trimming removed 1 base from V and 7 bases from J, with 17 bases in between. The chain employs TRBV10-3 and TRBJ2-7, with D tentatively TRBD2 (5 bases). The sample consisted of naive CD8+ T cells sorted from blood. This sequence originates from a man aged 25 to 40 in good health. The CDR3 loop reads CAISEWVGLAGEQYF. DNA of the CDR3: TGTGCCATCAGTGAGTGGGTCGGGCTAGCCGGGGAGCAGTACTTC.